This record looks at one TCR beta chain sequence and its context. Its antigen is as yet unknown. This sample was taken from a study of cytomegalovirus exposure and HLA in healthy donors. Overall study findings and caveats: Apparent HLA restriction characterized most CMV-associated TCR beta chains in a later analysis. A later analysis found TCR association rates differed by HLA locus, highest for DRB1 and lowest for HLA-C. Sequencing had likely introduced a cluster of highly shared sequence variants as an artifact. A few of the chains that were CMV-associated were confirmed in vitro to be specific for CMV antigens.

The germline V gene has CDR1 MNHNS and CDR2 SASEGT. V was cut by 2 bases and J by 8 bases, with 19 bases left in between. The CDR3 consists of 16 residues. The PCR used 60 Vbeta and 13 Jbeta primers. Only in-frame clones appear in the TCRdb table, and some are missing; sequencing was by immunoSEQ multiplex PCR. The table shows approximately 55,000 clones, with about 81% occurring only once. The receptor was isolated from a boy aged 10-17 years in good health and CMV-seropositive. This chain links TRBV6-1 with TRBJ2-1; D is possibly TRBD1 (5 bases). The sequenced sample was PBMCs. The CDR3 loop reads CASSELSLLRGDEQFF. DNA for the CDR3: TGTGCCAGCAGTGAACTGTCCCTCCTAAGGGGCGATGAGCAGTTCTTC.